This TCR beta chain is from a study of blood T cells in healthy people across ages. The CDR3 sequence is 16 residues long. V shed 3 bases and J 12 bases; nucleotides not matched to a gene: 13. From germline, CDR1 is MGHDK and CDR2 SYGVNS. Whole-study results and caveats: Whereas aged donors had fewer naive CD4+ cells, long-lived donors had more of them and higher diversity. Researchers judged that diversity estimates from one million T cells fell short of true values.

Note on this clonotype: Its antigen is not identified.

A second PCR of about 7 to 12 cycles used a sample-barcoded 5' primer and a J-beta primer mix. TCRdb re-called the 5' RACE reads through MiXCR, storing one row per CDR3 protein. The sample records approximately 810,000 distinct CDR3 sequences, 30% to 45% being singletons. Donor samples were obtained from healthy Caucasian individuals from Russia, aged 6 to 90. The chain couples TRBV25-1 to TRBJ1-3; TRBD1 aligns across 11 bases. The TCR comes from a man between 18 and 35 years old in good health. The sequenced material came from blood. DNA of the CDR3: TGTGCCAGCAGTGATCCGGGACAGGGGGATGGCCAGAACATATATTTT. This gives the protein CASSDPGQGDGQNIYF.